This T cell receptor beta chain was sequenced for a study of identical twins (dated by TCRdb to 2016 to 2018). Background on the whole study: The study deep-sequenced TCR alpha and beta repertoires from monozygotic twins, unrelated adults of various ages and cord blood to test whether fetal clonotypes persist. To rule out contamination, the twin experiments were replicated at different times with different library preparation protocols. The paper's findings and limits, for the study overall: Compared with coincidental sharing between unrelated individuals, an excess of low generation-probability sequences was observed among out-of-frame TCR alpha sequences shared between twins. Zero-insertion analyses could be partly confounded by invariant T cells such as MAIT and iNKT, although diverse VJ usage argued against such confounding for most clonotypes. Fewer insertions were carried by abundant cord blood beta clonotypes; a weaker similar trend was observed in young adult naive repertoires, while no such trend was observed in memory repertoires. Out-of-frame TCR alpha sharing in monozygotic twins was systematically underestimated by recombination models, whereas sharing between unrelated individuals was in agreement with the recombination models. Because the same donors could not be followed over many years, the conclusions depended on cross-sectional statistical analysis. A weaker excess of twin sharing was found in beta out-of-frame sequences because the signal-to-noise ratio was lowered by fewer shared sequences.

The germline V gene sets CDR1 to SGHTA and CDR2 to FQGNSA. V lost 1 base and J lost 1 base; the stretch between them is 10 bases long. The CDR3 spans 15 residues, from the cysteine through the phenylalanine. Just CDR3 DNA is preserved here, 45 bases in frame from base 1. Libraries were built with 5' RACE. Reads for this sample came from an Illumina HiSeq 2000. Template switching introduced a universal primer binding site; the final cDNA contained a unique molecular identifier, enabling accurate counting of TCR cDNA molecules. Specific primers in the conserved constant-segment region were used to synthesize first-strand cDNA for the TCR alpha and beta chains. To control for contamination, every cDNA library carried two barcodes: a SMART-Mk sample barcode plus Illumina barcodes. TruSeq adapter sequences and Illumina sample barcodes were added in two successive PCR steps. The TCR alpha and beta cDNA libraries were sequenced on the Illumina HiSeq platform using custom primers. As for the authors' bioinformatics: Unique molecular identifiers were extracted from raw reads with MiGEC, and CDR3 positions were determined with MiXCR. Recombination models were inferred per individual with the repgenHMM and IGoR tools using an EM algorithm. The analysis of shared clonotypes was done with the tcR package in R, with sharing normalized by the product of cloneset sizes. Out-of-frame nonproductive sequences were analyzed to study raw recombination free of thymic and clonal selection effects. The public reads were reanalyzed by TCRdb: fastp trimming at Q25, MiXCR alignment, in-frame beta chains only. All rows with the same CDR3 protein become a single entry with the most common DNA and genes. TCRdb, not the authors, supplied the V and J calls. The table for this sample lists 750,000 to 950,000 distinct CDR3 sequences; roughly 12% of them were counted only once. In total, the top ten clones hold around 1.5% of the sample.

This clonotype showed up just a few times. The clone's antigen remains unknown. The sample holds no much larger clone one base away, and base qualities are not on file. Only healthy Caucasian donors were included. The twin cohort comprised three pairs of female monozygotic twins, all aged roughly 18 to 30 years. The RNA used for TCR libraries was isolated from peripheral blood mononuclear cells. In addition, the sample was reused for a study of yellow fever vaccine responses in identical twins. Looking at the second paper: According to the authors, the vaccine-induced T cell response in identical twins seemed to be partly convergent and partly specific to each individual. The study precisely tracked vaccine-responding T cell clones in identical twins.

This clonotype was sampled from a woman between 18 and 29 years old in good health. The V gene is TRBV7-2 and the J gene is TRBJ1-1, and TRBD1 may be the D gene, going by 5 matching bases. The source material was PBMCs. The CDR3 has the sequence CASSLGPGPNTEAFF. The DNA is TGTGCCAGCAGCTTAGGGCCGGGGCCGAACACTGAAGCTTTCTTT.